This TCR beta chain was sequenced for a study of shared clonotypes between healthy human individuals. Notes on the study in general: An anticipated effect of sequencing depth on clonotype sharing among donors was recognized. Rarefaction indicated that sorted-subset sequencing remained incomplete although depth was large.

TCRdb's copy holds only in-frame clones and misses some; the assay was immunoSEQ multiplex PCR. The repertoire holds over a million clones, roughly 96% seen once, with roughly 1.2% in the top ten. The CDR3 is 17 residues long. Remarks on this clone: Its antigen is unknown.

This clonotype was sampled from a man aged 25-45 years in good health. The chain uses TRBV12-2 and TRBJ2-7; the table's D call of TRBD1 was not tested on the DNA. TRBV12-2 is a recognized pseudogene. Sequencing was performed on naive CD4+ T cells sorted from blood. Subset noted: CD45RA+ positively selected. This CDR3 reads CASRFKDRWDILYEQYF. CDR3 nucleotide sequence: TGTGCAAGTCGCTTTAAGGACAGGTGGGACATTCTCTACGAGCAGTACTTC.